The text below deals with one T cell receptor (beta chain). Trimming at V came to 1 base and at J to 8 bases, leaving 1 base not matched to a gene. The CDR3 contains 15 residues. Germline lookup yields CDR1 LGHNT and CDR2 FRNRAP. 13 Jbeta primers and 60 Vbeta primers were used for the PCR. Generated by immunoSEQ multiplex PCR, the TCRdb table keeps only in-frame clones and is missing some. Of 170,000 or so clones listed, around 80% are singletons. These data belong to a study of cytomegalovirus exposure and HLA in healthy donors. Sequenced input: PBMCs. The sequence was obtained from a woman aged 45-65 years in good health and CMV-seropositive. The chain joins TRBV12-5 to TRBJ2-1; 14 positions agree with TRBD2. The CDR3 coding sequence is TGTGCTAGTGGTTTGGGACTAGCGGGGGGGGATGAGCAGTTCTTC. It is translated as CASGLGLAGGDEQFF. Together with reference TRBV12-5 and TRBJ2-1, the CDR3 gives the full variable domain: DARVTQTPRHKVTEMGQEVTMRCQPILGHNTVFWYRQTMMQGLELLAYFRNRAPLDDSGMPKDRFSAEMPDATLATLKIQPSEPRDSAVYFCASGLGLAGGDEQFFGPGTRLTVL.